This entry lists 26 T cell receptor beta chains sequenced from one sample in a study of T cells in Graves' hyperthyroidism and ophthalmopathy. Template material for amplifying TCR beta CDR3 regions consisted of RNA transcripts. The study used the HTBI primer set for a first-round RT-PCR of the TCR CDR3. TCRdb processed the multiplex PCR reads anew with MiXCR; each CDR3 protein has one entry. The sample holds around 450,000 distinct CDR3 sequences, 15% to 18% seen once. Sequencing used blood. The receptors were sampled from a woman aged 18-29 years with Graves' hyperthyroidism.

At least ten counts were recorded for this clonotype. The chain combines TRBV5-8 with TRBJ2-1, with TRBD2 matching over 7 bases. Trimming removed 2 bases from V and 5 bases from J; junction bases left unmatched: 7. CDR1 SGHTS and CDR2 YDEGEE come from the germline V gene. The CDR3 sequence is 15 residues long. The CDR3 bases are TGTGCCAGCAGCTTCGGACTAGATGTCAACAATGAGCAGTTCTTC. The encoded protein is CASSFGLDVNNEQFF.

This clonotype occurred many times. One base away lies a much larger clone, so this may be a sequencing read error. The V and J genes are TRBV27 and TRBJ2-3; 7 bases line up with TRBD2. The trim removed 3 bases at V and 0 bases at J, leaving 3 bases unmatched. Germline CDR1 is MNHEY and CDR2 is SMNVEV (reference sequence). CDR3 size: 15 residues. The chain's CDR3 is CASSFASGSTDTQYF. As DNA, the CDR3 is TGTGCCAGCAGTTTCGCTAGCGGTAGCACAGATACGCAGTATTTT.

The CDR3: CASSRGWTEQYF. The CDR3 DNA sequence: TGTGCCAGCAGCCGGGGTTGGACGGAGCAGTACTTC. The rearrangement links TRBV5-6 to TRBJ2-7; D may be TRBD2 (5 bases). The germline V gene has CDR1 SGHDT and CDR2 YYEEEE. The V gene lost 4 bases and the J gene lost 7 bases, with 12 bases spanning the gap. There are 12 residues in the CDR3.

The CDR3 DNA follows: TGTGCCAGCAGCCCTCCGGGACAGGGGGCTAATTCCAATGAGCAGTTCTTC. Amino acids: CASSPPGQGANSNEQFF. The J gene is TRBJ2-1, the V gene TRBV11-1; TRBD1 aligns across 12 bases. The germline CDR1 and CDR2 sequences are SGHAT and FQDESV (reference sequence). Trimming cost V 5 bases and J 6 bases; bases outside gene matches: 11. There are 17 residues in the CDR3.

This clonotype was counted at least ten times. The V gene is TRBV5-1, the J gene TRBJ2-5; D gene unclear. CDR1 is SGHRS, CDR2 YFSETQ, per germline. The CDR3 runs 15 residues. V lost 0 bases and J 2 bases, leaving 11 bases between the germline ends. CDR3 DNA sequence: TGCGCCAGCAGCTTGGACCCTGGTAGACAAGAGACCCAGTACTTC. It codes for CASSLDPGRQETQYF.

The rearrangement links TRBV24-1 to TRBJ2-2, with 9 bases aligning to TRBD2. Germline V gene lookup returns CDR1 KGHDR and CDR2 SFDVKD. CDR3 length: 16 amino acids. The junction had 6 bases not matched to a gene; V was cut back by 3 bases and J by 5 bases. The CDR3 region has the DNA TGTGCCACCAGTGATCTAGCGGGATGGGGGACCGGGGAGCTGTTTTTT. It encodes CATSDLAGWGTGELFF.

This clonotype was counted at least ten times. The chain uses TRBV2 and TRBJ2-3; 7 bases align to TRBD1. Germline CDR1 is SNHLY and CDR2 is FYNNEI. V lost 6 bases to trimming and J lost 0 bases; unmatched junction nucleotides: 6. The CDR3 loop spans 15 amino acids. The CDR3 bases are TGTGCCAGCAGGCCCAGGGGGTCCAGCACAGATACGCAGTATTTT. This translates into CASRPRGSSTDTQYF. Full variable domain (rest looked up from reference TRBV2 and TRBJ2-3): EPEVTQTPSHQVTQMGQEVILRCVPISNHLYFYWYRQILGQKVEFLVSFYNNEISEKSEIFDDQFSVERPDGSNFTLKIRSTKLEDSAMYFCASRPRGSSTDTQYFGPGTRLTVL.

This clonotype was seen at least ten times. The J gene is TRBJ2-3, the V gene TRBV20-1; D is perhaps TRBD2 (6 bases). The CDR3 has 13 residues. The germline V and J ends were trimmed by 6 bases and 6 bases, with 16 bases remaining between them. Germline V gene sequence: CDR1 DFQATT, CDR2 SNEGSKA (reference sequence). CDR3 coding DNA: TGCAGTGCCGGCGCGGGGTTGGGGGATACGCAGTATTTT. This encodes CSAGAGLGDTQYF.

Many counts were recorded for this clonotype. V and J are TRBV12-3 or TRBV12-4 and TRBJ1-1; D may be TRBD1 (5 bases). CDR3 size: 14 residues. V dropped 4 bases and J dropped 7 bases, with 16 bases sitting between them. The CDR3 region has the DNA TGTGCCAGCAGTTCCAGGGCCCCCTTAGGTGAAGCTTTCTTT. Its translation is CASSSRAPLGEAFF.

This clonotype was observed many times. The chain joins TRBV12-3 or TRBV12-4 to TRBJ2-7, with a weak D call TRBD2 (6 bases). The CDR3 consists of 11 residues. V was pared by 4 bases and J by 6 bases, with 7 bases between. The CDR3 reads CASSWGVEQYF. The DNA for the CDR3 is TGTGCCAGCAGTTGGGGGGTCGAGCAGTACTTC.

The chain joins TRBV29-1 to TRBJ2-1; TRBD1 aligns across 9 bases. The V gene end was trimmed by 4 bases and the J gene end by 6 bases; junction bases not matched to a gene: 4. The CDR3 has 13 amino acids. The V gene's germline CDR1 is SQVTM and CDR2 ANQGSEA. The chain's CDR3 is CSVGTGDFNEQFF. The CDR3 nucleotides are TGCAGCGTTGGGACAGGGGATTTCAATGAGCAGTTCTTC.

The chain combines TRBV20-1 with TRBJ2-5, with a tentative D call TRBD2 (5 bases). Trimming shortened V by 1 base and J by 1 base, and 10 bases separated the two germline ends. CDR3 length: 14 residues. Germline CDR1 is DFQATT and CDR2 is SNEGSKA (reference sequence). The CDR3 spells CSARGYGGQETQYF. CDR3 DNA: TGCAGTGCTAGAGGATACGGAGGCCAAGAGACCCAGTACTTC.

This clonotype showed up many times. The genes are TRBV7-9 and TRBJ2-3; 8 positions agree with TRBD1. V lost 2 bases and J lost 6; bases outside the gene matches: 7. Per germline, CDR1 SEHNR and CDR2 FQNEAQ (reference sequence). CDR3 length: 15 residues. The CDR3 sequence is CASSLWGQAGDTQYF. The CDR3 DNA reads TGTGCCAGCAGCTTATGGGGACAGGCTGGCGATACGCAGTATTTT.

This clonotype showed up many times. The chain carries TRBV12-3 or TRBV12-4 and TRBJ2-3, with D perhaps TRBD2 (6 bases). Trimming removed 8 bases at V and 1 base at J, with 10 bases between. The CDR3 is 13 amino acids. In DNA form, the CDR3 reads TGTGCCAGCCGGCGGGGTGGCACAGATACGCAGTATTTT. This codes for CASRRGGTDTQYF.

In its sample, this clonotype was seen many times. This chain connects TRBV28 to TRBJ1-5; D is perhaps TRBD1 (6 bases). Trimming left V 6 bases short and J 0 bases short, with 18 bases between. The CDR3 loop spans 17 amino acids. The germline V gene encodes CDR1 MDHEN and CDR2 SYDVKM. In DNA, the CDR3 is TGTGCCAGCAGCCCGACAGGATTGGTTTATAGCAATCAGCCCCAGCATTTT. Translating it yields CASSPTGLVYSNQPQHF.

The rearrangement joins TRBV12-3 or TRBV12-4 to TRBJ2-1; 8 nucleotides line up with TRBD1. J lost 8 bases, V lost 4 bases, and 13 bases had no gene match. This CDR3 region has 16 residues. This chain's CDR3 is CASSSQGGQGVDEQFF. DNA for the CDR3: TGTGCCAGCAGTTCACAGGGGGGTCAGGGGGTCGATGAGCAGTTCTTC.

The sample holds a few counts of this clonotype. The chain joins TRBV5-1 to TRBJ1-6; a possible D gene is TRBD1 (6 bases). V lost 2 bases, J lost 5 bases, and 11 bases lay in between. Germline CDR1 reads SGHRS; CDR2 reads YFSETQ. The CDR3 is made up of 15 amino acids. Here the CDR3 DNA reads TGCGCCAGCAGCTTAAGAAGGGGGGATAATTCACCCCTCCACTTT. It specifies CASSLRRGDNSPLHF.

This clonotype appeared many times. The V call is TRBV19, the J call TRBJ1-5; 8 nucleotides line up with TRBD1. The CDR3 has 13 residues. V lost 5 bases and J lost 6; bases outside the gene matches: 3. CDR1 LNHDA and CDR2 SQIVND come from the germline V gene (reference sequence). In nucleotides, the CDR3 is TGTGCCAGTAGTGCAGGGGGCGGTCAGCCCCAGCATTTT. Its protein is CASSAGGGQPQHF.

The rearrangement joins TRBV20-1 to TRBJ1-5, with D possibly TRBD1 on 6 matching bases. Trimming shortened V by 5 bases and J by 5 bases, and 13 bases separated the two germline ends. The length of the CDR3 is 13 residues. Germline V gene lookup returns CDR1 DFQATT and CDR2 SNEGSKA (reference sequence). In nucleotides, the CDR3 is TGCAGTGCTGAGGGGGGGGACCATCAGCCCCAGCATTTT. It codes for CSAEGGDHQPQHF.

The sample holds many counts of this clonotype. This chain links TRBV7-9 with TRBJ1-4, with D possibly matching TRBD1 (5 bases). Germline assignment: CDR1 SEHNR and CDR2 FQNEAQ (reference sequence). This CDR3 comprises 16 residues. V shed 6 bases and J shed 5 bases, with 19 bases lying between them. CDR3 coding DNA: TGTGCCAGCAGGAAAAGCAGCGGGACGCAGAATGAAAAACTGTTTTTT. This gives the protein CASRKSSGTQNEKLFF. Together with reference TRBV7-9 and TRBJ1-4, the CDR3 gives the full variable domain: DTGVSQNPRHKITKRGQNVTFRCDPISEHNRLYWYRQTLGQGPEFLTYFQNEAQLEKSRLLSDRFSAERPKGSFSTLEIQRTEQGDSAMYLCASRKSSGTQNEKLFFGSGTQLSVL.

This clonotype has at least ten counts. A much larger clone differs from this one at a single base, so this may be a read error. The chain couples TRBV6-1 to TRBJ1-2; D possibly corresponds to TRBD1 (6 bases). The CDR3 runs 15 residues. Germline V gene lookup returns CDR1 MNHNS and CDR2 SASEGT. The germline V and J ends were trimmed by 7 bases and 2 bases, with 17 bases remaining between them. CDR3 region: CASNYGSGTNYGYTF. The CDR3 nucleotides read TGTGCCAGCAATTACGGATCCGGGACAAACTATGGCTACACCTTC.

This clonotype was seen many times. V and J are TRBV10-3 and TRBJ2-2; TRBD2 aligns across 9 bases. The V gene end was trimmed by 4 bases and the J gene end by 1 base; junction bases not matched to a gene: 4. Germline CDR1 is ENHRY and CDR2 is SYGVKD. This CDR3 is built from 16 residues. The CDR3 spells CAISGKAGGNTGELFF. Here the CDR3 DNA reads TGTGCCATCAGTGGAAAAGCGGGGGGGAACACCGGGGAGCTGTTTTTT.

This clonotype showed up many times. This chain joins TRBV7-6 and TRBJ2-1; the match to TRBD2 covers 8 bases. This CDR3 spans 14 amino acids. Germline CDR1 is SGHVS and CDR2 is FNYEAQ. The trim removed 5 bases at V and 5 bases at J, leaving 5 bases unmatched. This CDR3 reads CASSAYSGNNEQFF. CDR3 coding DNA: TGTGCCAGCAGCGCCTATAGCGGGAACAATGAGCAGTTCTTC.

This clonotype came up many times. This sequence joins TRBV18 and TRBJ2-1, with no clear D. Trimming shortened V by 4 bases and J by 0 bases, and 7 bases separated the two germline ends. Germline assignment: CDR1 KGHSH and CDR2 LQKENI. The CDR3 is made up of 14 amino acids. The CDR3 nucleotides are TGTGCCAGCTCACAGGCCAGCTCCTACAATGAGCAGTTCTTC. Amino acid sequence: CASSQASSYNEQFF.

This clonotype was seen repeatedly, ten times or more. V gene TRBV7-2 combines with J gene TRBJ2-2; D is undetermined. CDR1 SGHTA and CDR2 FQGNSA come from the germline V gene. The CDR3 contains 15 residues. Trimming shortened V by 0 bases and J by 1 base, and 6 bases separated the two germline ends. CDR3 coding DNA: TGTGCCAGCAGCTTAGCGCCAGGGAACACCGGGGAGCTGTTTTTT. This encodes CASSLAPGNTGELFF.

This clonotype was observed at least ten times. The genes are TRBV28 and TRBJ1-3; 7 positions match TRBD1. Trimming removed 4 bases from V and 0 bases from J; junction bases left unmatched: 3. Germline assignment: CDR1 MDHEN and CDR2 SYDVKM. The CDR3 length is 15 residues. CDR3 sequence: CASSWTGFSGNTIYF. The CDR3 DNA sequence: TGTGCCAGCAGTTGGACAGGTTTCTCTGGAAACACCATATATTTT.